The TCR beta chain described here comes from a study of blood T cells in healthy people across ages. Study conclusions and caveats: Considered underestimates were the diversity estimates obtained from one million T cells.

Alongside a J-beta primer mix, a sample-barcoded 5' primer served in a second PCR lasting about 6 to 12 cycles. A template-switch adaptor that had 12 random nucleotides put a tag on each cDNA molecule. From the 5' RACE reads, TCRdb called clonotypes with MiXCR, one entry per CDR3 protein. The sample includes under 1,100,000 distinct CDR3 sequences, 20% to 25% of them seen just once. Collection of around 10 milliliters of peripheral blood was performed for each donor. In its sample, this clonotype was seen many times. Its antigen is undetermined. V shed 5 bases and J shed 8 bases, with 18 bases lying between them. The V gene's germline CDR1 is MDHEN and CDR2 SYDVKM. This CDR3 has 15 residues. These same records also appear under a second study, on T cells of mothers and their children.

The chain combines TRBV28 with TRBJ1-4; D is uncertain. The sequenced sample consisted of blood. The receptor was isolated from a girl under 10 years old in good health. The CDR3 DNA is TGTGCCAGCAGTCTGCCGGGCCTAGCGAGGGAAAAACTGTTTTTT. Its protein is CASSLPGLAREKLFF.